A few counts support the clone carrying this T cell receptor beta chain. These data are taken from a study of blood T cell repertoires in COVID-19. How the authors handled the data: For nucleated cells, counts were estimated from reference gene primer amplification. The table came from immunoSEQ multiplex PCR; TCRdb's copy has only in-frame clones and leaves some out. V, J and clone size derive from that table, while D and trimming were established from the DNA sequence. The sample records fewer than 250,000 clones, about four fifths being singletons. Sample: PBMCs or T cells enriched from blood (not recorded which). The origin of this receptor is a woman aged 45-59 years who had been exposed to COVID-19.

The CDR3 region is CAWARLGTANDDGYTF. The DNA of the CDR3 is TGTGCCTGGGCTAGACTCGGGACAGCGAATGATGATGGCTACACCTTC. V is TRBV30 and J is TRBJ1-2; 7 nucleotides match TRBD1. The length of the CDR3 is 16 residues. Germline V gene data show CDR1 as GTSNPN and CDR2 as SVGIG (reference sequence). V lost 5 bases and J lost 6; bases outside the gene matches: 18.